This T cell receptor beta chain came from a study of shared clonotypes between healthy human individuals. About the study: CD8 memory received one plate per donor, CD8 naive two, CD4 memory three and CD4 naive three. Points from the study as a whole: Clonotypes shared by all four sorted-subset donors had higher generation probabilities than non-shared clonotypes.

Germline assignment: CDR1 MNHEY and CDR2 SMNVEV (reference sequence). V lost 3 bases, J lost 2 bases, and 3 bases stayed unmatched. This CDR3 is 14 amino acids long. CD8 cells classed as naive were CD45RO-negative and positively selected for CCR7, excluding terminally differentiated effector memory CD45RA+ cells. As originally analysed: ImmunoSEQ junction-only sequences lacked quality scores, so their filtering differed. The data were produced by immunoSEQ multiplex PCR, yet TCRdb's version contains in-frame clones alone and is incomplete. The V and J calls and clone size are taken from that table; D and trimming were inferred from the DNA. This table holds about 750,000 clones, over 90% found once. On this clone itself: Antigen specificity is unknown. The same CDR3 also results from other DNA sequences found in this sample.

The sequence was collected from a man aged 30 to 45 in good health. The specimen was naive CD8+ T cells sorted from blood. V is TRBV27 and J is TRBJ2-7; 8 nucleotides match TRBD1. CDR3 residues: CASSFGQGPYEQYF. The CDR3 DNA reads as TGTGCCAGCAGTTTCGGACAGGGTCCCTACGAGCAGTACTTC.